The text below deals with one T cell receptor beta chain. Its specificity is not known. The donors belonged to the roughly 110-subject validation cohort, separate from the roughly 650-subject first cohort. Clones were sequenced by immunoSEQ multiplex PCR, and TCRdb holds only the in-frame ones, with some missing. The repertoire holds 160,000 or so clones, with roughly 80% as singletons. CDR3 size: 14 residues. V was pared by 2 bases and J by 6 bases, with 4 bases of the junction left unmatched. The V gene's germline CDR1 is MNHNY and CDR2 SVGAGI (reference sequence). These data belong to a study of cytomegalovirus exposure and HLA in healthy donors. Broader study findings: Generally TCR sequences proved uncommon, though certain public TCRs appeared in numerous donors.

The chain recombines TRBV6-6 with TRBJ2-7; 10 nucleotides align to TRBD1. The sample comprised PBMCs. The receptor was derived from a man aged 25 to 45 in good health and CMV-seropositive. The CDR3 spells CASSYRDRGTEQYF. The CDR3 DNA reads as TGTGCCAGCAGTTACCGGGACAGGGGCACCGAGCAGTACTTC.